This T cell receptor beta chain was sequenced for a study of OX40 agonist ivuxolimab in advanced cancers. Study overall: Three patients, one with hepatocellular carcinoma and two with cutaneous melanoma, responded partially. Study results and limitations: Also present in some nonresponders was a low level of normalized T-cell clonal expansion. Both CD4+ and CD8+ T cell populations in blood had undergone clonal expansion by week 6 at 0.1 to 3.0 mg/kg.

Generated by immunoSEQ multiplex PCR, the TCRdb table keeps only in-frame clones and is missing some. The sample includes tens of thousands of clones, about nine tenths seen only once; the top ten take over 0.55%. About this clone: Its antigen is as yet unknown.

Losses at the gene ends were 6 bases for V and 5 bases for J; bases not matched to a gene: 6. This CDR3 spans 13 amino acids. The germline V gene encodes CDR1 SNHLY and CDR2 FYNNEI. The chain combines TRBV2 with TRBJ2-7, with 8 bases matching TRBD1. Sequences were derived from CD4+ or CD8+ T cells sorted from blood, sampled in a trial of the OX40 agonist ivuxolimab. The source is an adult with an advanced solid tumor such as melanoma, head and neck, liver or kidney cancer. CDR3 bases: TGTGCCAGCAGGAATCAGGGGGCCCACGAGCAGTACTTC. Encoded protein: CASRNQGAHEQYF.